The T cell receptor (beta chain) under discussion was sequenced for a study of cytomegalovirus exposure and HLA in healthy donors. This clone appeared a single time. Its antigen is unidentified. Points from the study as a whole: Sequencing probably produced one cluster of sequence variants that were highly shared. The study put roughly 160 TCR beta chains on its list as cytomegalovirus-associated. It was shown in a later analysis that HLA-associated TCR beta chains were more clonally expanded than other, equally common chains.

Germline V lookup: CDR1 MNHEY, CDR2 SMNVEV (reference sequence). CDR3 size: 14 residues. Trimming took 6 bases from V and 5 from J, leaving 16 bases between them. PCR was performed using 60 Vbeta and 13 Jbeta primers. Using immunoSEQ multiplex PCR, the repertoire was profiled, and TCRdb retains in-frame clones only, with some absent. Of 120,000 or so clones listed, more than 80% are singletons. Sequencing was carried out using PBMCs. The source is a male donor in good health and CMV-seronegative. The rearrangement joins TRBV27 to TRBJ1-1; a possible D gene is TRBD1 (6 bases). The DNA of the CDR3 is TGTGCCAGCAGCCCGAATGACAGGCGAACTGAAGCTTTCTTT. Its protein product is CASSPNDRRTEAFF.